This paragraph covers one T cell receptor (beta chain) sequence. The source of the sample is a study of OX40 agonist ivuxolimab in advanced cancers. The data were produced by immunoSEQ multiplex PCR, yet TCRdb's version contains in-frame clones alone and is incomplete. The sample includes 24,000 or so clones, more than 75% seen only once; the top ten take around 49%. CDR1 WNHNN and CDR2 SYGVQD come from the germline V gene (reference sequence). The CDR3 spans 13 residues. The chain is built from TRBV10-1 and TRBJ2-5; 9 bases are a match to TRBD1. The J call is uncertain, as TRBJ2-7 better fits the DNA end. The TCR sequence derives from an adult with an advanced solid tumor such as melanoma, head and neck, liver or kidney cancer. The sample in question was CD4+ or CD8+ T cells sorted from blood, obtained in a trial of the OX40 agonist ivuxolimab. CDR3 in DNA: TGCGCCAGCAGTACCGGGACAGGGTCCGAGCAGTACTTC. Translating it yields CASSTGTGSEQYF.